The 21 T cell receptor beta chains presented below share a single source sample, sequenced in a study of CD8+ T cells in alopecia areata. Once RNA had been extracted, it was reverse transcribed into cDNA to act as the sequencing template. Here immunoSEQ multiplex PCR was the method, and the copy in TCRdb shows in-frame clones only, minus some. In the table there are some 120,000 clones, about 59% of which are singletons. The treatment was: oral pan-JAK inhibitor, 5-10 mg twice daily. Sequenced here: CD4+ T cells sorted from blood, sampled at week 4, from a patient treated with tofacitinib. Source of these receptors: a human donor with alopecia areata.

This clone came up a few times. V usage is TRBV15 and J usage is TRBJ2-7; D is unresolved. The CDR3 spans 13 residues. Germline assignment: CDR1 LNHNV and CDR2 YYDKDF (reference sequence). V was cut by 0 bases and J by 3 bases, with 6 bases left in between. CDR3 in amino acids: CATSRDQDYEQYF. Here the CDR3 DNA reads TGTGCCACCAGCAGAGATCAGGACTACGAGCAGTACTTC.

In this sample, this clone turned up once. The chain is built from TRBV6-5 and TRBJ1-6; maybe TRBD1 (5 bases). CDR1 is MNHEY and CDR2 is SVGAGI in the germline V gene. V lost 7 bases to trimming and J lost 10 bases, with 17 bases between them. The length of the CDR3 is 14 residues. CDR3 in amino acids: CASTNRGGVSPLHF. In DNA, the CDR3 is TGTGCCAGCACCAACCGGGGCGGCGTATCACCCCTCCACTTT.

The rearrangement links TRBV10-3 to TRBJ2-1, with TRBD2 matching over 11 bases. CDR3 length: 15 residues. V shed 10 bases, J shed 4 bases, and the junction held 9 bases outside the gene matches. The germline V gene encodes CDR1 ENHRY and CDR2 SYGVKD. In nucleotides, the CDR3 is TGTGCCACCCAAAATCTAGCGGGAGGTTACAATGAGCAGTTCTTC. It encodes CATQNLAGGYNEQFF.

V is TRBV2 and J is TRBJ1-1; D not certain. The V end lost 2 bases, the J end lost 6 bases, and 10 bases lay between the germline ends. The V gene's germline CDR1 is SNHLY and CDR2 FYNNEI. This CDR3 is 13 amino acids long. The CDR3 bases are TGTGCCAGCAGTGAAAGGCAGATTTCTGAAGCTTTCTTT. Protein sequence: CASSERQISEAFF.

Written as DNA, the CDR3 is TGTGCCAGCAGCTTCGGACTAGCCGATGAGCAGTTCTTC. It codes for CASSFGLADEQFF. The chain employs TRBV7-8 and TRBJ2-1, with TRBD2 matching 8 bases. Germline-derived CDR1 and CDR2 are SGHVS and FQNEAQ. The CDR3 is 13 residues long. The junction had 3 bases not matched to a gene; V was cut back by 3 bases and J by 8 bases.

This clone was counted a few times. This sequence joins TRBV7-2 and TRBJ1-5; 9 positions agree with TRBD1. CDR1 is SGHTA, CDR2 FQGNSA, per germline. The V segment lost 4 bases and the J segment 6 bases; nucleotides outside the gene matches: 4. The length of the CDR3 is 14 residues. DNA for the CDR3: TGTGCCAGCAGCTCGGGACAGGGACTTCAGCCCCAGCATTTT. As protein: CASSSGQGLQPQHF.

The V call is TRBV10-3, the J call TRBJ2-7; D may be TRBD2 (6 bases). Germline loops: CDR1 ENHRY, CDR2 SYGVKD. CDR3 length equals 17 residues. V was cut by 3 bases and J by 0 bases, with 18 bases left in between. The CDR3 protein is CAISDPHRPGASYEQYF. As DNA, the CDR3 is TGTGCCATCAGTGACCCTCATCGTCCGGGAGCCTCCTACGAGCAGTACTTC.

The rearrangement links TRBV11-1 to TRBJ2-4; D tentatively fits TRBD1 or TRBD2 (5 bases each). Trimming cost V 1 base and J 8 bases, with 18 bases left between them. CDR3 length equals 16 residues. Per the germline V gene, CDR1 is SGHAT and CDR2 is FQDESV (reference sequence). CDR3 in amino acids: CASSLDLGPRDDIQYF. The CDR3 bases are TGTGCCAGCAGCTTAGATCTGGGGCCGAGGGACGACATTCAGTACTTC.

A single count supports this clone. V and J are TRBV5-1 and TRBJ1-2, with TRBD1 matching over 10 bases. The J segment lost 3 bases and the V segment lost 4 bases, leaving 6 bases of the junction unmatched. This CDR3 region has 15 residues. Germline assignment: CDR1 SGHRS and CDR2 YFSETQ. The CDR3 here is CASSPGTGEYYGYTF. The CDR3 coding sequence is TGCGCCAGCAGCCCAGGGACAGGGGAATACTATGGCTACACCTTC. Complete variable domain (other parts from reference TRBV5-1 and TRBJ1-2): KAGVTQTPRYLIKTRGQQVTLSCSPISGHRSVSWYQQTPGQGLQFLFEYFSETQRNKGNFPGRFSGRQFSNSRSEMNVSTLELGDSALYLCASSPGTGEYYGYTFGSGTRLTVV.

V usage is TRBV13 and J usage is TRBJ2-7; D assignment may be TRBD1 or TRBD2 (5 bases each). V lost 5 bases to trimming and J lost 4 bases, with 9 bases between them. The CDR3 is made up of 12 amino acids. Germline CDR1 is PRHDT and CDR2 is FYEKMQ (reference sequence). In nucleotides, the CDR3 is TGTGCCAGCAGCCGAGGGGTTTACGAGCAGTACTTC. It yields the protein CASSRGVYEQYF.

The chain joins TRBV4-3 to TRBJ1-6; D perhaps matches TRBD1 (6 bases). CDR1 is LGHNA and CDR2 is YSLEER in the germline V gene. This CDR3 spans 15 amino acids. The V gene lost 0 bases and the J gene lost 10 bases, with 13 bases spanning the gap. DNA of the CDR3: TGCGCCAGCAGCCAAGAGGGGGCTGTAGTATCACCCCTCCACTTT. Protein product: CASSQEGAVVSPLHF.

This chain uses TRBV5-6 with TRBJ1-3; the D gene is possibly TRBD1 (5 bases). In germline, CDR1 is SGHDT, CDR2 YYEEEE. Trimming removed 0 bases at V and 1 base at J, with 8 bases between. The CDR3 length is 15 residues. In DNA form, the CDR3 reads TGTGCCAGCAGCTTGGGACAGTGGTCTGGAAACACCATATATTTT. Amino acids: CASSLGQWSGNTIYF.

The V and J genes are TRBV9 and TRBJ2-1; 10 nucleotides match TRBD1. The length of the CDR3 is 14 residues. Germline CDR1 reads SGDLS; CDR2 reads YYNGEE. V shed 2 bases and J 7 bases; nucleotides not matched to a gene: 3. The CDR3 protein is CASSVDRGRNEQFF. The CDR3 region has the DNA TGTGCCAGCAGCGTCGACAGGGGGCGGAATGAGCAGTTCTTC.

The V gene is TRBV7-9, the J gene TRBJ2-1, with TRBD2 matching over 10 bases. Germline CDR1 SEHNR, CDR2 FQNEAQ (reference sequence). This CDR3 comprises 15 residues. J was trimmed by 3 bases and V by 8 bases; bases with no gene match: 7. Here the CDR3 DNA reads TGTGCCAGCGCCCTCACTAGCGGGGACTACAATGAGCAGTTCTTC. Its protein product is CASALTSGDYNEQFF.

This clone has more than one count but fewer than ten. The CDR3 reads CASTELAGGGEQFF. In DNA, the CDR3 is TGTGCCAGCACCGAGCTAGCGGGAGGAGGTGAGCAGTTCTTC. The rearrangement uses TRBV2 and TRBJ2-1; 11 bases match TRBD2. The CDR3 is made up of 14 amino acids. Trimming took 7 bases from V and 9 from J; bases not matched to a gene: 8. Germline CDR1 reads SNHLY; CDR2 reads FYNNEI. The entire variable domain, with the rest obtained from reference TRBV2 and TRBJ2-1, is as follows: EPEVTQTPSHQVTQMGQEVILRCVPISNHLYFYWYRQILGQKVEFLVSFYNNEISEKSEIFDDQFSVERPDGSNFTLKIRSTKLEDSAMYFCASTELAGGGEQFFGPGTRLTVL.

This chain links TRBV19 with TRBJ2-5; no definite D call. The CDR3 is 12 amino acids. Per germline, CDR1 LNHDA and CDR2 SQIVND (reference sequence). V was shortened by 7 bases and J by 7 bases, with 13 bases between the two germline ends. The CDR3 DNA reads TGTGCCAGTATGAATCGTTGGGGGACCCAGTACTTC. It codes for CASMNRWGTQYF. Full variable domain (missing parts from reference TRBV19 and TRBJ2-5): DGGITQSPKYLFRKEGQNVTLSCEQNLNHDAMYWYRQDPGQGLRLIYYSQIVNDFQKGDIAEGYSVSREKKESFPLTVTSAQKNPTAFYLCASMNRWGTQYFGPGTRLLVL.

The chain couples TRBV30 to TRBJ2-1, with unresolved D. The CDR3 has 11 amino acids. CDR1 is GTSNPN and CDR2 is SVGIG in the germline V gene (reference sequence). V was pared by 5 bases and J by 7 bases, with 9 bases between. CDR3 in DNA: TGTGCCTGGGGTAGCTGGAATGAGCAGTTCTTC. It yields the protein CAWGSWNEQFF. Complete variable domain (other parts from reference TRBV30 and TRBJ2-1): SQTIHQWPATLVQPVGSPLSLECTVEGTSNPNLYWYRQAAGRGLQLLFYSVGIGQISSEVPQNLSASRPQDRQFILSSKKLLLSDSGFYLCAWGSWNEQFFGPGTRLTVL.

J is TRBJ2-4 and V is TRBV15; no clear D gene. V shed 0 bases and J shed 2 bases, with 8 bases lying between them. Per the germline V gene, CDR1 is LNHNV and CDR2 is YYDKDF (reference sequence). The length of the CDR3 is 15 residues. CDR3 sequence reads: CATSRDLLPKNIQYF. Written as DNA, the CDR3 is TGTGCCACCAGCAGAGATCTTCTCCCCAAAAACATTCAGTACTTC.

This chain links TRBV20-1 with TRBJ1-2, with D hard to call. CDR3 length: 11 residues. V lost 6 bases and J lost 4, with 9 bases in between. Germline-derived CDR1 and CDR2 are DFQATT and SNEGSKA (reference sequence). CDR3 sequence: CSAVDTYGYTF. In nucleotides, the CDR3 is TGCAGTGCCGTAGACACCTATGGCTACACCTTC.

The chain uses TRBV21-1 and TRBJ1-4; TRBD1, the D gene given by the table, was not confirmed from the DNA. TRBV21-1 is described as a pseudogene. This CDR3 has 19 residues. Here the CDR3 reads CASSINGDREEDTNEKLFF. CDR3 DNA sequence: TGTGCCAGCAGCATTAACGGGGACAGGGAGGAGGATACTAATGAAAAACTGTTTTTT.

The chain has TRBV27 and TRBJ2-7, with 7 bases identical to TRBD1. The CDR3 length is 13 residues. With V trimmed by 11 bases and J by 3 bases, 10 bases remained unmatched. Germline V gene lookup returns CDR1 MNHEY and CDR2 SMNVEV (reference sequence). The CDR3 sequence: CAGYRGLSYEQYF. The CDR3 coding sequence is TGTGCCGGTTACAGGGGTCTGAGCTACGAGCAGTACTTC.